Below, 15 T cell receptor beta chains from the same sample are listed, as sequenced in a study of shared clonotypes between healthy human individuals. Using immunoSEQ multiplex PCR, the repertoire was profiled, and TCRdb retains in-frame clones only, with some absent. Of approximately 2,300,000 clones detected, around 90% appear once; the ten largest clones hold 0.37%. Sequencing used naive CD4+ T cells from PBMCs. Documented subset: CD45RA+ positively selected. The receptors here all came from a man younger than 35 in good health. Some clones in this sample may be carry-over from other donors' samples.

V gene TRBV29-1 combines with J gene TRBJ1-1; D not certain. The CDR3 sequence is 13 residues long. Germline CDR1 and CDR2: SQVTM and ANQGSEA. Trimming left V 1 base short and J 4 bases short, with 10 bases between. The CDR3 loop is CSVEAGVGTEAFF. The CDR3 DNA follows: TGCAGCGTTGAAGCGGGCGTCGGCACTGAAGCTTTCTTT. The whole variable domain, remainder taken from reference TRBV29-1 and TRBJ1-1, is SAVISQKPSRDICQRGTSLTIQCQVDSQVTMMFWYRQQPGQSLTLIATANQGSEATYESGFVIDKFPISRPNLTFSTLTVSNMSPEDSSIYLCSVEAGVGTEAFFGQGTRLTVV.

The chain carries TRBV7-8 and TRBJ2-7; D possibly corresponds to TRBD1 (6 bases). With 4 bases removed from V and 5 bases from J, the gap between germline ends came to 18 bases. The length of the CDR3 is 15 residues. Germline V gene lookup returns CDR1 SGHVS and CDR2 FQNEAQ. The CDR3 reads CASSSTTGVLHEQYF. The CDR3 nucleotides are TGTGCCAGCAGCTCCACGACAGGAGTACTCCACGAGCAGTACTTC.

Comments on this clone: This same CDR3 is encoded by further DNA sequences in the sample. V is TRBV6-5 and J is TRBJ2-1, with a weak D call TRBD2 (5 bases). V lost 6 bases and J 2 bases, leaving 11 bases between the germline ends. Looked up from germline, CDR1 is MNHEY and CDR2 is SVGAGI. The CDR3 is 14 residues long. CDR3 sequence reads: CASRAGVAYNEQFF. CDR3 sequence (DNA): TGTGCCAGCAGGGCGGGTGTAGCCTACAATGAGCAGTTCTTC.

The chain employs TRBV7-9 and TRBJ2-7; 8 bases fit TRBD2. Germline V gene lookup returns CDR1 SEHNR and CDR2 FQNEAQ (reference sequence). V was clipped by 4 bases and J by 6 bases; unmatched bases: 14. The CDR3 extends over 16 amino acids. CDR3 bases: TGTGCCAGCAGCTCCCATAGCGGGACCGTTCGGCCCGAGCAGTACTTC. Protein product: CASSSHSGTVRPEQYF.

The gene calls are TRBV4-1 and TRBJ2-2; D uncertain. Trimming took off 2 bases at V and 0 bases at J, with 4 bases between the two ends. The germline V gene has CDR1 MGHRA and CDR2 YSYEKL. The CDR3 spans 14 residues. The chain's CDR3 is CASSQPANTGELFF. In DNA form, the CDR3 reads TGCGCCAGCAGCCAACCCGCGAACACCGGGGAGCTGTTTTTT.

The chain uses TRBV7-2 and TRBJ1-3; TRBD1 agrees at 7 bases. J gave up 4 bases and V 3 bases, and 18 bases lay outside the gene matches. This CDR3 is 19 amino acids long. Germline V gives CDR1 SGHTA, CDR2 FQGNSA. The CDR3 reads CASSFKLMSMTGSGNTIYF. The CDR3 DNA is TGTGCCAGCAGCTTTAAGCTTATGTCTATGACAGGGAGCGGAAACACCATATATTTT.

This chain connects TRBV5-4 to TRBJ2-7, with D unclear. Germline lookup yields CDR1 SGHNT and CDR2 YYREEE (reference sequence). This CDR3 is 12 amino acids long. The V gene lost 6 bases and the J gene lost 0 bases, with 7 bases spanning the gap. This chain's CDR3 is CASTENSYEQYF. The CDR3 region has the DNA TGTGCCAGCACAGAGAACTCCTACGAGCAGTACTTC.

The rearrangement joins TRBV5-1 to TRBJ1-1, with 8 bases that match TRBD1. Germline loops: CDR1 SGHRS, CDR2 YFSETQ. With 4 bases clipped from V and 1 base from J, the junction kept 6 bases outside the gene matches. The CDR3 length is 15 residues. CDR3 nucleotide sequence: TGCGCCAGCAGCATCAGGACAGGGAGGAACACTGAAGCTTTCTTT. Translated, it gives CASSIRTGRNTEAFF.

V usage is TRBV5-1 and J usage is TRBJ2-5; the D gene is possibly TRBD2 (5 bases). V lost 0 bases, J lost 5 bases, and 14 bases lay in between. The germline V gene has CDR1 SGHRS and CDR2 YFSETQ. CDR3 length: 15 amino acids. The DNA of the CDR3 is TGCGCCAGCAGCTTGGAAGGCTGGAGAGGGGAGACCCAGTACTTC. Translation gives CASSLEGWRGETQYF.

This chain uses TRBV18 with TRBJ1-2; 9 bases line up with TRBD1. Looked up from germline, CDR1 is KGHSH and CDR2 is LQKENI. The CDR3 is 17 amino acids. Losses at the gene ends were 4 bases for V and 3 bases for J; bases not matched to a gene: 12. DNA for the CDR3: TGTGCCAGCTCACTAACTCGGACAGGGGCTGGGGACTATGGCTACACCTTC. This codes for CASSLTRTGAGDYGYTF.

Points on this clone: In the same sample, other DNA sequences code for this CDR3. The rearrangement links TRBV18 to TRBJ2-7; 7 bases are shared with TRBD1. This CDR3 has 12 amino acids. V shed 2 bases and J 6 bases; nucleotides not matched to a gene: 1. From germline, CDR1 is KGHSH and CDR2 LQKENI. Written as DNA, the CDR3 is TGTGCCAGCTCACCATCAGGGGGCGAGCAGTACTTC. This sequence encodes CASSPSGGEQYF. The whole variable domain, filled in from reference TRBV18 and TRBJ2-7, reads NAGVMQNPRHLVRRRGQEARLRCSPMKGHSHVYWYRQLPEEGLKFMVYLQKENIIDESGMPKERFSAEFPKEGPSILRIQQVVRGDSAAYFCASSPSGGEQYFGPGTRLTVT.

The V gene is TRBV10-2, the J gene TRBJ2-7; 8 nucleotides align to TRBD2. The CDR3 is made up of 15 amino acids. The germline V gene encodes CDR1 WSHSY and CDR2 SAAADI. V gave up 4 bases and J gave up 7 bases; unmatched junction bases: 12. The CDR3 is CASSGGAGVPREQYF. CDR3 sequence (DNA): TGCGCCAGCAGTGGGGGAGCGGGAGTTCCGCGAGAGCAGTACTTC.

This rearrangement joins TRBV6-5 to TRBJ1-1; D gene ambiguous. This CDR3 has 14 amino acids. Trimming pared 2 bases from V and 1 base from J, leaving 8 bases between. Germline loops: CDR1 MNHEY, CDR2 SVGAGI. In DNA, the CDR3 is TGTGCCAGCAGTTACAGACACCCGAACACTGAAGCTTTCTTT. Its translation is CASSYRHPNTEAFF.

The gene calls are TRBV5-1 and TRBJ1-2; 7 positions agree with TRBD1. The CDR3 runs 14 residues. The trim removed 3 bases at V and 2 bases at J, leaving 4 bases unmatched. Germline CDR1 SGHRS, CDR2 YFSETQ. The CDR3 is CASSSVTGNYGYTF. The CDR3 DNA is TGCGCCAGCAGCTCCGTGACAGGGAACTATGGCTACACCTTC.

The chain couples TRBV18 to TRBJ1-2; D is unclear. Germline loops: CDR1 KGHSH, CDR2 LQKENI. The V gene lost 8 bases and the J gene lost 0 bases, with 13 bases spanning the gap. The CDR3 sequence is 14 residues long. CDR3 nucleotide sequence: TGTGCCAGCACTGGGCAGCTTGCTAACTATGGCTACACCTTC. This codes for CASTGQLANYGYTF.